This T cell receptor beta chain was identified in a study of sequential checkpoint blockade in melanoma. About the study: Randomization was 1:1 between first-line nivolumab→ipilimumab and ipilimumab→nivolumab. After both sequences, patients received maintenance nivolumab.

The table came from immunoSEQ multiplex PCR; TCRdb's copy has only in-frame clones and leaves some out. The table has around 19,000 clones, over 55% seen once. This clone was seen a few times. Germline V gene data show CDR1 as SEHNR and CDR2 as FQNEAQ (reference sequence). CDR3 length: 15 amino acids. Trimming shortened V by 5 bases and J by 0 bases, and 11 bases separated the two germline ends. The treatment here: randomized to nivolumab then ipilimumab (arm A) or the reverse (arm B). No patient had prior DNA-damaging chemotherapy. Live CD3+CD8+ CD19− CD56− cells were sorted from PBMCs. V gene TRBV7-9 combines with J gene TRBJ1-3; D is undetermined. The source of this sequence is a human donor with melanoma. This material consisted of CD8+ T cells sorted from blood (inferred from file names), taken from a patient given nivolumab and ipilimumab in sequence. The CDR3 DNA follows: TGTGCCAGCAGCGAGGCCGCCCACTCTGGAAACACCATATATTTT. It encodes CASSEAAHSGNTIYF.